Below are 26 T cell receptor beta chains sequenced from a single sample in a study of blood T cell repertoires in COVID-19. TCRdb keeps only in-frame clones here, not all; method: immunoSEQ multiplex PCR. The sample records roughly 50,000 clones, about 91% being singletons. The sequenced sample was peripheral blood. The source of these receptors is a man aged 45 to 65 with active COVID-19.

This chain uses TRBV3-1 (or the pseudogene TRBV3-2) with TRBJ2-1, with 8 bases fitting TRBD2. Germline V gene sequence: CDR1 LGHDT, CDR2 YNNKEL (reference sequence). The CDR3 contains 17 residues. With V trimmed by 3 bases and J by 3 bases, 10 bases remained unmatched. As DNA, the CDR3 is TGTGCCAGCAGCCAGGAGGGACTAGGGAACCTCTACAATGAGCAGTTCTTC. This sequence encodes CASSQEGLGNLYNEQFF.

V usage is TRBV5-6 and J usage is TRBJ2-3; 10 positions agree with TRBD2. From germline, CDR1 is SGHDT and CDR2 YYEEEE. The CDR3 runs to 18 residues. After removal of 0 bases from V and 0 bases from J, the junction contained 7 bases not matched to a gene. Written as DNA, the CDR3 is TGTGCCAGCAGCTTGGGCCTAGCGGGGGTCACTAGCACAGATACGCAGTATTTT. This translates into CASSLGLAGVTSTDTQYF. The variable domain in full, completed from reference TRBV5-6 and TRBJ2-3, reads DAGVTQSPTHLIKTRGQQVTLRCSPKSGHDTVSWYQQALGQGPQFIFQYYEEEERQRGNFPDRFSGHQFPNYSSELNVNALLLGDSALYLCASSLGLAGVTSTDTQYFGPGTRLTVL.

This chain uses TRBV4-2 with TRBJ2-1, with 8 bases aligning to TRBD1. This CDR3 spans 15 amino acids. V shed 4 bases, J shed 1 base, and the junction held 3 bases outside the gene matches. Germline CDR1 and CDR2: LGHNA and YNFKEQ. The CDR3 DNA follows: TGTGCCAGCAGCCCCAGGGGGCGGTCCTACAATGAGCAGTTCTTC. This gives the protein CASSPRGRSYNEQFF.

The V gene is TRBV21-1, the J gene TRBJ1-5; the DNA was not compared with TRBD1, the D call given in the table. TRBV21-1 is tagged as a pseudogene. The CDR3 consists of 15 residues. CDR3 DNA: TGTGCCAGCAACACCGACAGGGTTGGCAATCAGCCCCAGCATTTT. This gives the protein CASNTDRVGNQPQHF.

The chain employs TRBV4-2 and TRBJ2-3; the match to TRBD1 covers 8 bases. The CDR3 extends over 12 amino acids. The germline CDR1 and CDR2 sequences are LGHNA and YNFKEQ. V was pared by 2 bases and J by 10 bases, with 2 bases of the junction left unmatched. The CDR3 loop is CASSQTGGAQYF. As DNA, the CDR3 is TGTGCCAGCAGCCAAACAGGGGGTGCGCAGTATTTT.

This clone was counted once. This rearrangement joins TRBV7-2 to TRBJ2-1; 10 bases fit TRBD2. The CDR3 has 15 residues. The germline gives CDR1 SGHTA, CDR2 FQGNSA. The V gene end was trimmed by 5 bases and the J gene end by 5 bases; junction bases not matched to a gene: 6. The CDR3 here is CASSSGTSVNNEQFF. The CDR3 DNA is TGTGCCAGCAGCAGCGGGACTAGCGTTAACAATGAGCAGTTCTTC.

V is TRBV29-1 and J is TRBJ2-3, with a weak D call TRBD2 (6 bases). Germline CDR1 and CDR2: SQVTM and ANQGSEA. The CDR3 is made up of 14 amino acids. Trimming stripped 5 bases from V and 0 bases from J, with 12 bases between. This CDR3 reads CSVLGAGSTDTQYF. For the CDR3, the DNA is TGCAGCGTTTTGGGTGCGGGGAGCACAGATACGCAGTATTTT.

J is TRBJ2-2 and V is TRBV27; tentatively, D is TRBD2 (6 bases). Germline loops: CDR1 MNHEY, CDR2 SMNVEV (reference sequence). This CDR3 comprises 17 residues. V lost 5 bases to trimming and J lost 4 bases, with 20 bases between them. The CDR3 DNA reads TGTGCCAGCAGTCCCCAGCTAGCGAGGGGTGCCACCGGGGAGCTGTTTTTT. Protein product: CASSPQLARGATGELFF.

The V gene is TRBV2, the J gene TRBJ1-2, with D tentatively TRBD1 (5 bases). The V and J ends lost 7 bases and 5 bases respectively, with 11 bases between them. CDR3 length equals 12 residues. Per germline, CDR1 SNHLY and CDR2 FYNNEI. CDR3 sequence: CASIFPGYGYTF. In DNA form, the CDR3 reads TGTGCCAGCATTTTCCCAGGGTATGGCTACACCTTC.

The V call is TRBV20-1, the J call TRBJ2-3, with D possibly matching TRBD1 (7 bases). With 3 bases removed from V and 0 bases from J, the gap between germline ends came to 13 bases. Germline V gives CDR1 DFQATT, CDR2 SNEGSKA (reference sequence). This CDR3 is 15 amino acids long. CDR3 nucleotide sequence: TGCAGTGCTAGTGGCGGGACAGCTAGCACAGATACGCAGTATTTT. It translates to CSASGGTASTDTQYF.

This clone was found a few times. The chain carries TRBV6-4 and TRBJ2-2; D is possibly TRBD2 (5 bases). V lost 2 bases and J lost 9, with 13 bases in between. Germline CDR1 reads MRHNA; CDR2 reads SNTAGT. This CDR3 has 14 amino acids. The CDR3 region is CASSDESPGRELFF. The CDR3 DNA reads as TGTGCCAGCAGTGACGAATCCCCGGGAAGGGAGCTGTTTTTT.

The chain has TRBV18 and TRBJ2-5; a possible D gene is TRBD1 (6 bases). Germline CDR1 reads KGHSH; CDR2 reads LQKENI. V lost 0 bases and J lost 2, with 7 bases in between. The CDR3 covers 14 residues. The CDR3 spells CASSPPRGQETQYF. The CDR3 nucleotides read TGTGCCAGCTCACCACCGAGGGGGCAAGAGACCCAGTACTTC.

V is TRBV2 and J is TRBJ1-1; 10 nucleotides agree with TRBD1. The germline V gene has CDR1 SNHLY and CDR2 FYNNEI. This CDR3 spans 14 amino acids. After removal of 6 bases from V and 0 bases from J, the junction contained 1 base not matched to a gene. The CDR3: CASRGTGVNTEAFF. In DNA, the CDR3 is TGTGCCAGCAGGGGGACAGGGGTGAACACTGAAGCTTTCTTT. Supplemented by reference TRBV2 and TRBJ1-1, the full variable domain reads EPEVTQTPSHQVTQMGQEVILRCVPISNHLYFYWYRQILGQKVEFLVSFYNNEISEKSEIFDDQFSVERPDGSNFTLKIRSTKLEDSAMYFCASRGTGVNTEAFFGQGTRLTVV.

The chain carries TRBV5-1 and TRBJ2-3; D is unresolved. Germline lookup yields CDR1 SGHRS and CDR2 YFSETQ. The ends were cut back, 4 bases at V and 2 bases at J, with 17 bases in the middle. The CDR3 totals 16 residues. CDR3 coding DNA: TGCGCCAGCAGCCTGCCCGGAGCTAGACTCACAGATACGCAGTATTTT. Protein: CASSLPGARLTDTQYF.

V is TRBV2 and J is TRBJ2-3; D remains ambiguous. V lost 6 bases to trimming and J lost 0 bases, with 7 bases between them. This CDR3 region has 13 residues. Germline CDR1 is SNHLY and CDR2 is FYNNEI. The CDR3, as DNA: TGTGCCAGCAGGAAACGGAGCACAGATACGCAGTATTTT. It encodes CASRKRSTDTQYF. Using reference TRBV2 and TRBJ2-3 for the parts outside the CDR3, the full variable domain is EPEVTQTPSHQVTQMGQEVILRCVPISNHLYFYWYRQILGQKVEFLVSFYNNEISEKSEIFDDQFSVERPDGSNFTLKIRSTKLEDSAMYFCASRKRSTDTQYFGPGTRLTVL.

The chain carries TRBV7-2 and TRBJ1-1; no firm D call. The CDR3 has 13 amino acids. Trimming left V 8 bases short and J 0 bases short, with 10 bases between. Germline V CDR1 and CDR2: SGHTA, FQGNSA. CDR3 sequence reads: CASLTDLNTEAFF. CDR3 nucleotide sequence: TGTGCCAGCCTTACAGATTTGAACACTGAAGCTTTCTTT.

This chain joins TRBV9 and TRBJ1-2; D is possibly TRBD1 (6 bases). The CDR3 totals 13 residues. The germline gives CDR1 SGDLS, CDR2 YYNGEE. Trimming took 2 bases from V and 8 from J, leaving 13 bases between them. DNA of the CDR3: TGTGCCAGCAGCGTTCAGGGGAGTGAGGGCTACACCTTC. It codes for CASSVQGSEGYTF.

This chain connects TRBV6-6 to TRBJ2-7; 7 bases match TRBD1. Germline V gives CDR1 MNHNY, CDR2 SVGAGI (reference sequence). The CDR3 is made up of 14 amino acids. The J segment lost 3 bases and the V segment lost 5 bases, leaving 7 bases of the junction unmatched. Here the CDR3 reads CASSRDRVGYEQYF. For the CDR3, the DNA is TGTGCCAGCAGTCGAGACAGGGTGGGCTACGAGCAGTACTTC.

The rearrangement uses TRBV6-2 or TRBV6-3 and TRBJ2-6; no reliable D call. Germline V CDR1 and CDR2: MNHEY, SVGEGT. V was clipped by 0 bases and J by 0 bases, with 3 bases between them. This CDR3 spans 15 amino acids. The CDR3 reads CASSYSGSGANVLTF. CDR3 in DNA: TGTGCCAGCAGTTACTCCGGCTCTGGGGCCAACGTCCTGACTTTC.

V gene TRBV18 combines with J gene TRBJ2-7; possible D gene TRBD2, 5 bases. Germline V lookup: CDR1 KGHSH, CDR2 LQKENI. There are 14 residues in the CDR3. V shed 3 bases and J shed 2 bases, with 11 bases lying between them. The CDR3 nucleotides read TGTGCCAGCTCACCCGGGTCGGGGACCTACGAGCAGTACTTC. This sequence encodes CASSPGSGTYEQYF.

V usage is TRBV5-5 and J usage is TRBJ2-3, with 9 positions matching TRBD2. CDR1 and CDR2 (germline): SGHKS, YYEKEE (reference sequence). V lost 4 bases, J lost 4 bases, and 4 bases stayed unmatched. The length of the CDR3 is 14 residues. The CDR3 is CASSLIAGADTQYF. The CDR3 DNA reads TGTGCCAGCAGCCTTATAGCGGGGGCAGATACGCAGTATTTT.

The CDR3 reads CASSLKRALVTYEQYF. Here the CDR3 DNA reads TGTGCCAGCAGCTTGAAGAGGGCACTAGTCACCTACGAGCAGTACTTC. The V call is TRBV5-6, the J call TRBJ2-7; TRBD2 might be the D (5 bases). V was trimmed by 1 base and J by 2 bases, leaving 16 bases between them. In germline, CDR1 is SGHDT, CDR2 YYEEEE. CDR3 length: 16 residues.

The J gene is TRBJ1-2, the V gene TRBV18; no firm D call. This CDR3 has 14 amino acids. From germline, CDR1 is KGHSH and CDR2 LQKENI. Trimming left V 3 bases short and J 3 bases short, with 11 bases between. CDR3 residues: CASSPAMMDYGYTF. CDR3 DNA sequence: TGTGCCAGCTCACCCGCGATGATGGACTATGGCTACACCTTC.

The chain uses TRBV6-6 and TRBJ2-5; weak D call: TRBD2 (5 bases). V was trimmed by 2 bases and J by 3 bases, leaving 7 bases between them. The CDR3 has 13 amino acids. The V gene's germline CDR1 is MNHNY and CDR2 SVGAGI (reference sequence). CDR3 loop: CASSYGGEETQYF. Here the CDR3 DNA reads TGTGCCAGCAGTTACGGAGGAGAAGAGACCCAGTACTTC.

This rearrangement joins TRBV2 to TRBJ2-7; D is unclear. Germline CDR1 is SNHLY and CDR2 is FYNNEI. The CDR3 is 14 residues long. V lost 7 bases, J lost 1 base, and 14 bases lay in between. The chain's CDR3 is CASNRLLASYEQYF. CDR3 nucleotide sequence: TGTGCCAGCAATAGACTGCTTGCTTCCTACGAGCAGTACTTC.

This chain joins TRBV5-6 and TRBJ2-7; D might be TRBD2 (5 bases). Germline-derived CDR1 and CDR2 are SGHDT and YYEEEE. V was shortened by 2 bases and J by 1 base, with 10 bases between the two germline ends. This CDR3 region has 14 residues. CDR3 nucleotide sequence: TGTGCCAGCAGCTTCCCGGGATCTTCCTACGAGCAGTACTTC. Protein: CASSFPGSSYEQYF.